The 28 T cell receptor beta chains in this list originate from one sample, sequenced in a study of T-cell memory formation after mild COVID-19. TCRdb redid the calling of the 5' RACE reads with MiXCR, one entry per CDR3 protein. The table shows approximately 150,000 distinct CDR3 sequences, with 19% occurring only once. Sequencing was done on a sample of PBMCs or a T cell subset sorted from them (not recorded which). Receptors originate from an adult woman who had mild COVID-19 (a few samples of this study predate the infection). Cell type and time point are not known.

The V call is TRBV18, the J call TRBJ2-6; TRBD1 aligns across 8 bases. V gave up 3 bases and J gave up 7 bases; unmatched junction bases: 5. This CDR3 is 15 amino acids long. Per germline, CDR1 KGHSH and CDR2 LQKENI. The CDR3 here is CASSPDRGAANVLTF. The CDR3 coding sequence is TGTGCCAGCTCACCCGACAGGGGTGCCGCCAACGTCCTGACTTTC.

The chain has TRBV7-9 and TRBJ2-5; the D is unclear. V was pared by 6 bases and J by 4 bases, with 12 bases between. The CDR3 is 13 amino acids. Germline lookup yields CDR1 SEHNR and CDR2 FQNEAQ (reference sequence). CDR3 nucleotides: TGTGCCAGCAGTCAGGCCCGCGCAGAGACCCAGTACTTC. Its translation is CASSQARAETQYF.

In regard to this clonotype: One end of the junction fails to match germline, which may point to a read error. The CDR3 DNA reads as TGCAGTGCAAGAGGACTAGCCGATGAGCAGTTCTTC. It codes for CSARGLADEQFF. V is TRBV20-1 and J is TRBJ2-1, with 8 positions matching TRBD2. The CDR3 spans 12 residues. The germline V gene has CDR1 DFQATT and CDR2 SNEGSKA (reference sequence).

This clonotype was picked up a small number of times. This chain joins TRBV5-6 and TRBJ2-7; TRBD1 matches at 7 bases. CDR1 is SGHDT and CDR2 is YYEEEE in the germline V gene. V shed 3 bases, J shed 1 base, and the junction held 4 bases outside the gene matches. CDR3 length equals 14 residues. In DNA, the CDR3 is TGTGCCAGCAGCTGGGGACAGATATCCTACGAGCAGTACTTC. The encoded protein is CASSWGQISYEQYF.

This clonotype has more than one count but fewer than ten. The chain links TRBV5-1 to TRBJ2-3, with 12 bases that match TRBD2. V trimming: 3 bases; J trimming: 0 bases; junction bases outside the gene matches: 2. This CDR3 comprises 16 residues. Germline CDR1 is SGHRS and CDR2 is YFSETQ. The CDR3 nucleotides read TGCGCCAGCAGCTCAGGACTAGCGGGGAGCACAGATACGCAGTATTTT. This gives the protein CASSSGLAGSTDTQYF.

This clonotype has only a few counts. This rearrangement joins TRBV29-1 to TRBJ2-2; 10 nucleotides align to TRBD1. Germline V gene lookup returns CDR1 SQVTM and CDR2 ANQGSEA. CDR3 size: 14 residues. J was trimmed by 0 bases and V by 7 bases; bases with no gene match: 2. The CDR3 DNA reads TGCAGCGGAGGACAGGGGGCGAACACCGGGGAGCTGTTTTTT. Its protein is CSGGQGANTGELFF.

The chain carries TRBV6-2 or TRBV6-3 and TRBJ2-1; the match to TRBD2 covers 10 bases. V shed 6 bases and J 2 bases; nucleotides not matched to a gene: 4. Germline V CDR1 and CDR2: MNHEY, SVGEGT. This CDR3 has 15 residues. The DNA of the CDR3 is TGTGCCAGCAGACCAAGCGGGAGGGCCTACAATGAGCAGTTCTTC. Translating gives CASRPSGRAYNEQFF.

The chain recombines TRBV2 with TRBJ1-1, with 7 nucleotides matching TRBD1. Losses at the gene ends were 6 bases for V and 0 bases for J; bases not matched to a gene: 4. The length of the CDR3 is 14 residues. CDR1 SNHLY and CDR2 FYNNEI come from the germline V gene. This chain's CDR3 is CASSRDSLNTEAFF. The DNA of the CDR3 is TGTGCCAGCAGCCGGGACAGTTTGAACACTGAAGCTTTCTTT.

This clonotype was observed a handful of times. The chain joins TRBV5-1 to TRBJ2-6; no clear D gene. CDR1 and CDR2 (germline): SGHRS, YFSETQ. The CDR3 extends over 19 amino acids. The V end lost 3 bases, the J end lost 2 bases, and 21 bases lay between the germline ends. The chain's CDR3 is CASSSRRVAPSPGANVLTF. CDR3 DNA sequence: TGCGCCAGCAGCTCAAGACGGGTCGCTCCTTCCCCTGGGGCCAACGTCCTGACTTTC.

This clonotype was seen a few times. This chain uses TRBV10-2 with TRBJ1-1; D is unclear. Trimming took 6 bases from V and 3 from J, leaving 11 bases between them. The CDR3 runs to 13 residues. Germline lookup yields CDR1 WSHSY and CDR2 SAAADI. CDR3 amino acids: CASRSGGDTEAFF. CDR3 bases: TGCGCCAGCAGATCGGGCGGGGACACTGAAGCTTTCTTT.

The chain combines TRBV15 with TRBJ2-7, with no clear D. The CDR3 runs 14 residues. The germline V gene has CDR1 LNHNV and CDR2 YYDKDF (reference sequence). The V gene lost 1 base and the J gene lost 0 bases, with 7 bases spanning the gap. CDR3 nucleotide sequence: TGTGCCACCAGCAGAGGAAGGGACTCCTACGAGCAGTACTTC. It specifies CATSRGRDSYEQYF. Filled out from reference TRBV15 and TRBJ2-7, the complete variable domain reads DAMVIQNPRYQVTQFGKPVTLSCSQTLNHNVMYWYQQKSSQAPKLLFHYYDKDFNNEADTPDNFQSRRPNTSFCFLDIRSPGLGDTAMYLCATSRGRDSYEQYFGPGTRLTVT.

The chain uses TRBV11-3 and TRBJ2-7, with TRBD1 matching over 7 bases. Per the germline V gene, CDR1 is SGHNT and CDR2 is YENEEA. V lost 4 bases, J lost 3 bases, and 3 bases stayed unmatched. This CDR3 has 13 amino acids. CDR3 sequence reads: CASSSWDSYEQYF. In DNA, the CDR3 is TGTGCCAGCAGCTCCTGGGACAGCTACGAGCAGTACTTC.

This clonotype came up many times. V usage is TRBV20-1 and J usage is TRBJ2-5, with D maybe TRBD2 (6 bases). CDR1 and CDR2 from the germline V gene are DFQATT and SNEGSKA (reference sequence). Trimming shortened V by 2 bases and J by 5 bases, and 27 bases separated the two germline ends. The CDR3 extends over 18 amino acids. As DNA, the CDR3 is TGCAGTGCTAGACCCAGGGAATTACCCGGGACTCAAAGGGAGACCCAGTACTTC. Translated, it gives CSARPRELPGTQRETQYF.

This clonotype turned up a few times. CDR3 in DNA: TGTGCCAGCAGCCAGCGGGACAACACAGATACGCAGTATTTT. It is translated as CASSQRDNTDTQYF. This chain uses TRBV4-2 with TRBJ2-3, with D perhaps being TRBD1 or TRBD2 (6 bases each). In germline, CDR1 is LGHNA, CDR2 YNFKEQ. Between the trimmed V and J ends, which lost 3 bases and 2 bases, there was a span of 9 bases. The CDR3 extends over 14 amino acids.

The CDR3, as DNA: TGTGCCAGCAGCCCCAGACAGGGTGGGAAGTCACCCCTCCACTTT. It yields the protein CASSPRQGGKSPLHF. V is TRBV3-1 and J is TRBJ1-6; 7 bases map to TRBD1. Germline V gives CDR1 LGHDT, CDR2 YNNKEL (reference sequence). V was clipped by 4 bases and J by 10 bases; unmatched bases: 10. The CDR3 has 15 residues.

This clonotype was observed a handful of times. The gene calls are TRBV7-6 and TRBJ2-3, with 14 bases identical to TRBD2. With V trimmed by 5 bases and J by 3 bases, 7 bases remained unmatched. CDR3 length: 17 residues. Germline values: CDR1 SGHVS, CDR2 FNYEAQ. CDR3 nucleotides: TGTGCCAGCAGCCTGACTAGCGGGGGGGCCCGGACAGATACGCAGTATTTT. Translating gives CASSLTSGGARTDTQYF.

This clonotype has at least ten counts. The rearrangement links TRBV5-1 to TRBJ2-7; D is undetermined. Trimming cost V 0 bases and J 3 bases, with 7 bases left between them. The CDR3 extends over 13 amino acids. CDR1 is SGHRS, CDR2 YFSETQ, per germline. The CDR3 is CASSLGRVYEQYF. CDR3 DNA: TGCGCCAGCAGCTTGGGACGAGTCTACGAGCAGTACTTC.

This clonotype was counted only a few times. In DNA form, the CDR3 reads TGTGCCAGCTCACCTACCGGGACAGGACGAGAAAAACTGTTTTTT. Protein: CASSPTGTGREKLFF. The chain joins TRBV18 to TRBJ1-4, with TRBD1 matching 8 bases. The CDR3 covers 15 residues. Germline assignment: CDR1 KGHSH and CDR2 LQKENI. Trimming took 3 bases from V and 8 from J; bases not matched to a gene: 8.

CDR3 DNA sequence: TGTGCCAGCAGCTCTCCATTACGGGACCGCCGAGGCACCATATATTTT. Translating gives CASSSPLRDRRGTIYF. The chain couples TRBV7-6 to TRBJ1-3; possibly TRBD1 for D (5 bases). With 4 bases removed from V and 9 bases from J, the gap between germline ends came to 22 bases. From germline, CDR1 is SGHVS and CDR2 FNYEAQ. The CDR3 is made up of 16 amino acids.

This chain uses TRBV9 with TRBJ2-3, with 11 nucleotides matching TRBD2. With V trimmed by 4 bases and J by 0 bases, 7 bases remained unmatched. CDR1 is SGDLS, CDR2 YYNGEE, per germline. This CDR3 is built from 17 residues. CDR3 protein: CASSPAGTSGSTDTQYF. The CDR3 DNA sequence: TGTGCCAGCAGCCCGGCCGGGACTAGCGGTAGCACAGATACGCAGTATTTT.

This clonotype has a handful of counts. The chain couples TRBV7-3 to TRBJ2-6; no reliable D call. The CDR3 runs to 15 residues. Trimming took 5 bases from V and 4 from J, leaving 12 bases between them. CDR1 and CDR2 from the germline V gene are SGHTA and FQGTGA. The CDR3, as DNA: TGTGCCAGCAGCCCTCCAGTATTGGGGGCCAACGTCCTGACTTTC. As protein: CASSPPVLGANVLTF.

This chain joins TRBV7-9 and TRBJ1-4; D gene unclear. This CDR3 comprises 14 residues. Between the trimmed V and J ends, which lost 1 base and 0 bases, there was a span of 3 bases. Looked up from germline, CDR1 is SEHNR and CDR2 is FQNEAQ (reference sequence). CDR3 sequence reads: CASSLGSTNEKLFF. The CDR3 coding sequence is TGTGCCAGCAGCTTAGGTTCAACTAATGAAAAACTGTTTTTT.

This clonotype occurred a few times. The V call is TRBV4-1, the J call TRBJ2-1; 12 nucleotides line up with TRBD2. The V gene's germline CDR1 is MGHRA and CDR2 YSYEKL. V was pared by 2 bases and J by 5 bases, with 1 base of the junction left unmatched. The CDR3 has 15 residues. The CDR3 sequence: CASSQLAGGHNEQFF. CDR3 DNA sequence: TGCGCCAGCAGCCAACTAGCGGGGGGGCACAATGAGCAGTTCTTC.

Only a few counts were recorded for this clonotype. The gene calls are TRBV7-6 and TRBJ2-2, with D possibly called TRBD1 or TRBD2 (6 bases each). Germline V gene data show CDR1 as SGHVS and CDR2 as FNYEAQ. V gave up 1 base and J gave up 3 bases, with 9 bases separating them. The CDR3 runs to 15 residues. The CDR3 protein is CASSLEGGHTGELFF. The CDR3 nucleotides are TGTGCCAGCAGCTTAGAAGGGGGGCACACCGGGGAGCTGTTTTTT. The full variable domain, in which reference TRBV7-6 and TRBJ2-2 provide the parts outside the CDR3, is GAGVSQSPRYKVTKRGQDVALRCDPISGHVSLYWYRQALGQGPEFLTYFNYEAQQDKSGLPNDRFSAERPEGSISTLTIQRTEQRDSAMYRCASSLEGGHTGELFFGEGSRLTVL.

This clonotype was seen a handful of times. The CDR3 here is CSARDFYGYTF. The DNA for the CDR3 is TGCAGTGCTAGAGACTTTTATGGCTACACCTTC. This chain links TRBV20-1 with TRBJ1-2, with unresolved D. The CDR3 has 11 amino acids. Germline V gene lookup returns CDR1 DFQATT and CDR2 SNEGSKA (reference sequence). The V and J ends lost 0 bases and 5 bases respectively, with 4 bases between them.

The chain recombines TRBV14 with TRBJ1-1, with TRBD1 as a possible D gene (6 bases). This CDR3 is 16 amino acids long. Trimming pared 0 bases from V and 4 bases from J, leaving 15 bases between. Germline V CDR1 and CDR2: SGHDN, FVKESK. CDR3 coding DNA: TGTGCCAGCAGCCAAGAATGGGGACAACTAGGCACTGAAGCTTTCTTT. This sequence encodes CASSQEWGQLGTEAFF.

The chain links TRBV15 to TRBJ1-5; maybe TRBD1 (5 bases). The ends were cut back, 2 bases at V and 5 bases at J, with 13 bases in the middle. CDR1 and CDR2 (germline): LNHNV, YYDKDF (reference sequence). The CDR3 runs to 15 residues. In DNA form, the CDR3 reads TGTGCCACCAGCAGAAAGATCGACAGAGATCAGCCCCAGCATTTT. As protein: CATSRKIDRDQPQHF.

This clonotype was detected only a few times. The V call is TRBV5-1, the J call TRBJ1-6; D ambiguous. This CDR3 is built from 13 residues. The germline V gene encodes CDR1 SGHRS and CDR2 YFSETQ. Trimming removed 0 bases at V and 19 bases at J, with 17 bases between. CDR3 in amino acids: CASSLGDGRSPHF. CDR3 bases: TGCGCCAGCAGCTTGGGAGATGGCAGGTCCCCTCACTTT.